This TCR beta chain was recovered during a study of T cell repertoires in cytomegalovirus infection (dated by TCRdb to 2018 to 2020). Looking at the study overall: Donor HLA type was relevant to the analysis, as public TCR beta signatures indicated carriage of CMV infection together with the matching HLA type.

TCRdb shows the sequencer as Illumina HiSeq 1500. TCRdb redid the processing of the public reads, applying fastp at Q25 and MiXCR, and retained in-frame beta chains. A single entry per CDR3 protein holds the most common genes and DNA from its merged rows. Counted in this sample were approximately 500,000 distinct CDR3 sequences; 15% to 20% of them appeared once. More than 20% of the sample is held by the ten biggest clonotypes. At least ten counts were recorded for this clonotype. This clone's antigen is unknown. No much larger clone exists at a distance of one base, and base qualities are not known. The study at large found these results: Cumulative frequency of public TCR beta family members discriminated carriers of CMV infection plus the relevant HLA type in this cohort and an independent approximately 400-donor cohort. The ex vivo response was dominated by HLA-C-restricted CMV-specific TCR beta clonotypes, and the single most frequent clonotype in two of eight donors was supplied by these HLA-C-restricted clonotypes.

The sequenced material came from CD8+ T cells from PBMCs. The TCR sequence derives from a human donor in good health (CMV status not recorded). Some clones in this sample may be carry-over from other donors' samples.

CDR3 reads: CASSSDKGVRRGNTIYF. The bases read TGTGCCAGCAGCTCGGATAAGGGGGTGCGACGTGGAAACACCATATATTTT. The V and J genes are TRBV7-6 and TRBJ1-3, and the D gene may be TRBD1, 6 bases matching. V and J lose 4 bases and 3 bases, and a span of 19 bases separates them. The germline V gene gives CDR1 as SGHVS and CDR2 as FNYEAQ. Including the terminal cysteine and phenylalanine, the CDR3 comprises 17 residues. Just the 51-base CDR3 DNA is kept, in frame starting at base 1. The variable domain in full, with residues beyond the CDR3 obtained from the reference TRBV7-6 and TRBJ1-3 genes, is GAGVSQSPRYKVTKRGQDVALRCDPISGHVSLYWYRQALGQGPEFLTYFNYEAQQDKSGLPNDRFSAERPEGSISTLTIQRTEQRDSAMYRCASSSDKGVRRGNTIYFGEGSWLTVV.